This T cell receptor (beta chain) was captured by sequencing in a study of human thymus T cells. Findings of the study overall: Related work showed strongly overlapping thymic repertoires across unrelated individuals.

Turning to this clone: Its specificity is unknown.

Clones were sequenced by immunoSEQ multiplex PCR, and TCRdb holds only the in-frame ones, with some missing. The data hold around 130,000 clones, with 90% to 95% observed a single time. Thymus tissue for the work was resected from patients undergoing corrective heart surgery. The CDR3 runs to 15 residues. The germline gives CDR1 SGHAT, CDR2 FQNNGV. Trimming removed 0 bases from V and 4 bases from J, with 7 bases in between. This TCR was recovered from a boy under two years old with a congenital heart defect but otherwise immunologically healthy. This chain connects TRBV11-2 to TRBJ1-6; D remains unclear. Sequenced material: thymus tissue. For the CDR3, the DNA is TGTGCCAGCAGCTTAGATGGGCAGTATAATTCACCCCTCCACTTT. It specifies CASSLDGQYNSPLHF.